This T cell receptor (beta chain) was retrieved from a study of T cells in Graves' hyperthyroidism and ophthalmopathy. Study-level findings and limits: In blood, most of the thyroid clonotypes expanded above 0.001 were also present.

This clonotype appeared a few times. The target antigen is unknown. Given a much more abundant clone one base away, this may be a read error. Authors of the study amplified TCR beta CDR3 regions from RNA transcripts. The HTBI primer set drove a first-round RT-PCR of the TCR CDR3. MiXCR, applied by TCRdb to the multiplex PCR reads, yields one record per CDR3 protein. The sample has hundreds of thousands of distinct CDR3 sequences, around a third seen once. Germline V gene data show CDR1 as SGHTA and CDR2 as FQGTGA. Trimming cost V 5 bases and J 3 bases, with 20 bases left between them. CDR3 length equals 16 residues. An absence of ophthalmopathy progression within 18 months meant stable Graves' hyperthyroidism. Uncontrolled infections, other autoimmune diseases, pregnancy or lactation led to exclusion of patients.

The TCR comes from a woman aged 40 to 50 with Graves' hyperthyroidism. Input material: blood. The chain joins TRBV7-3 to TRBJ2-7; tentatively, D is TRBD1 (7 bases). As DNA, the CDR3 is TGTGCCAGCAGCACCATAGGCGGGACAGCCTACTACGAGCAGTACTTC. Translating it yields CASSTIGGTAYYEQYF.